These 6 T cell receptor beta chains originate from one sample sequenced in a study of identical twins. Via MiXCR, TCRdb re-called the 5' RACE reads, giving one row per CDR3 protein. The sample holds 1,800,000 or so distinct CDR3 sequences, around 33% seen once. Specimen: cord blood. The receptors derive from a newborn girl in good health.

This clonotype has only a few counts. The chain links TRBV20-1 to TRBJ1-6; unclear D gene. V was shortened by 2 bases and J by 5 bases, with 10 bases between the two germline ends. CDR3 length: 14 residues. The V gene's germline CDR1 is DFQATT and CDR2 SNEGSKA (reference sequence). CDR3 DNA sequence: TGCAGTGCTAGAAGGACCGCTAATAATTCACCCCTCCACTTT. Translated: CSARRTANNSPLHF.

J is TRBJ2-2 and V is TRBV6-1, with 12 bases aligning to TRBD2. CDR3 size: 16 residues. With 6 bases clipped from V and 8 bases from J, the junction kept 10 bases outside the gene matches. Looked up from germline, CDR1 is MNHNS and CDR2 is SASEGT. The CDR3 loop reads CASRLAGGPGRGELFF. For the CDR3, the DNA is TGTGCCAGCAGACTAGCGGGGGGCCCGGGGAGAGGGGAGCTGTTTTTT.

The chain is built from TRBV4-1 and TRBJ2-2; a weak D match, TRBD1 (5 bases). Germline assignment: CDR1 MGHRA and CDR2 YSYEKL. This CDR3 is built from 18 residues. The ends were cut back, 1 base at V and 0 bases at J, with 15 bases in the middle. This CDR3 reads CASSQVQGRRSNTGELFF. The CDR3 nucleotides read TGCGCCAGCAGCCAAGTCCAGGGTCGGAGATCGAACACCGGGGAGCTGTTTTTT.

This clonotype came up a few times. The gene calls are TRBV4-1 and TRBJ1-2, with 9 bases matching TRBD1. J gave up 0 bases and V 2 bases, and 4 bases lay outside the gene matches. Germline V CDR1 and CDR2: MGHRA, YSYEKL. The CDR3 spans 16 residues. The CDR3 sequence: CASSQPRQGANYGYTF. DNA for the CDR3: TGCGCCAGCAGCCAACCTAGACAGGGGGCTAACTATGGCTACACCTTC.

J is TRBJ1-2 and V is TRBV29-1, with D perhaps TRBD1 (5 bases). This CDR3 has 14 residues. Trimming left V 2 bases short and J 3 bases short, with 13 bases between. Germline CDR1 SQVTM, CDR2 ANQGSEA. CDR3 DNA sequence: TGCAGCGTTGAATACCAGGGATGGTACTATGGCTACACCTTC. Its protein is CSVEYQGWYYGYTF.

In its sample, this clonotype was seen many times. The chain has TRBV29-1 and TRBJ2-1; D is undetermined. Germline loops: CDR1 SQVTM, CDR2 ANQGSEA. The CDR3 loop spans 13 amino acids. Trimming pared 5 bases from V and 2 bases from J, leaving 10 bases between. CDR3 bases: TGCAGCGTTAAGGCCTTAGCCTACAATGAGCAGTTCTTC. Residues: CSVKALAYNEQFF.